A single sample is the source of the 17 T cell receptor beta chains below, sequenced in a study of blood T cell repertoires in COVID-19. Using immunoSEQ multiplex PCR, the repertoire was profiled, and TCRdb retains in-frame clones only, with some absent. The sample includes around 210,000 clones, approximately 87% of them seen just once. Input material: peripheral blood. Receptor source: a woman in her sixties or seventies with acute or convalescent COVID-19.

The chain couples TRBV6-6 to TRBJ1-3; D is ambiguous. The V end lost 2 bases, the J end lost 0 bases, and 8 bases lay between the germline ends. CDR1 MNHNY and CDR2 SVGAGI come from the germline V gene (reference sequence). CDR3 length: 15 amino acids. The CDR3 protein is CASSYNPGSGNTIYF. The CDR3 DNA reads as TGTGCCAGCAGTTACAATCCCGGCTCTGGAAACACCATATATTTT.

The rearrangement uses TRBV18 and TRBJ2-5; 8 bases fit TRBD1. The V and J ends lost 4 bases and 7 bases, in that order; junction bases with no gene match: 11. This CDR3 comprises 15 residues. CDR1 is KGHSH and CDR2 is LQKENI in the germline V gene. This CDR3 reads CASSRPTGEPGTQYF. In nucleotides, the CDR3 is TGTGCCAGCTCACGCCCGACAGGGGAACCCGGGACCCAGTACTTC.

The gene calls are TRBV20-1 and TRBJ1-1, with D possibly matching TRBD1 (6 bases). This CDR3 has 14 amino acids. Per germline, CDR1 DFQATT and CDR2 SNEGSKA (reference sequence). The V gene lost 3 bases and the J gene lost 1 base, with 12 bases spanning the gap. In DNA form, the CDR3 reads TGCAGTGCTAGTCGTCTGACAGGGAACACTGAAGCTTTCTTT. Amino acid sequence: CSASRLTGNTEAFF.

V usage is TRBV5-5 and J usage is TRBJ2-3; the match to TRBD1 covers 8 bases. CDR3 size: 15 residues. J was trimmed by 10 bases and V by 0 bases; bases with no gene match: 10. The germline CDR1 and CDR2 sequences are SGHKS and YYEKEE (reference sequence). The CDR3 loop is CASSLDSGGRGAQYF. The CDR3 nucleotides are TGTGCCAGCAGCTTGGACTCAGGGGGCCGAGGTGCGCAGTATTTT.

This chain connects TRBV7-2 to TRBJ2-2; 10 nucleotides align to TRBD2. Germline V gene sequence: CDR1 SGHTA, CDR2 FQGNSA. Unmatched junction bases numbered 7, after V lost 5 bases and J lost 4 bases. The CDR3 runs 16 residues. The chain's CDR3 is CASSHSGGAGTGELFF. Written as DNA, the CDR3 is TGTGCCAGCAGCCACAGCGGGGGGGCCGGCACCGGGGAGCTGTTTTTT.

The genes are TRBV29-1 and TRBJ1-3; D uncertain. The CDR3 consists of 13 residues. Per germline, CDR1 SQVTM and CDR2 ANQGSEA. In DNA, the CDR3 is TGCAGTGTCGTGGAGGGAGGCGGAAACACCATATATTTT. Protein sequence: CSVVEGGGNTIYF. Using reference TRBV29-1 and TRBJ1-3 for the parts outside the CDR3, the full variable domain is SAVISQKPSRDICQRGTSLTIQCQVDSQVTMMFWYRQQPGQSLTLIATANQGSEATYESGFVIDKFPISRPNLTFSTLTVSNMSPEDSSIYLCSVVEGGGNTIYFGEGSWLTVV.

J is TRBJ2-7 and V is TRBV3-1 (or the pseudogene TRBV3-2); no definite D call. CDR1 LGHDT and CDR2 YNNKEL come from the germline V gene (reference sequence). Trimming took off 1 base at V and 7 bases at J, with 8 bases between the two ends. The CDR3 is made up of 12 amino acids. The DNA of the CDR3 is TGTGCCAGCAGCCAAGTGGTCCAGGAGCAGTACTTC. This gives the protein CASSQVVQEQYF.

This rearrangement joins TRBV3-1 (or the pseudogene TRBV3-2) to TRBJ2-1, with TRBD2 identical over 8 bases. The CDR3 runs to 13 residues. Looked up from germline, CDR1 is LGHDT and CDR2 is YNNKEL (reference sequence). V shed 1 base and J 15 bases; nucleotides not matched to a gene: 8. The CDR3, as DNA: TGTGCCAGCAGCCAAGGCCCCTTAGCGGGGTTGTTCTTC. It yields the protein CASSQGPLAGLFF.

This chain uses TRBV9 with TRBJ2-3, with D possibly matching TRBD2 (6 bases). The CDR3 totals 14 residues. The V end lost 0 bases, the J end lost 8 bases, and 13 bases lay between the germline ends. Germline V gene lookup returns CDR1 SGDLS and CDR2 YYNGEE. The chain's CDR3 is CASSVAGELGTQYF. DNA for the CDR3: TGTGCCAGCAGCGTAGCGGGGGAACTGGGTACGCAGTATTTT.

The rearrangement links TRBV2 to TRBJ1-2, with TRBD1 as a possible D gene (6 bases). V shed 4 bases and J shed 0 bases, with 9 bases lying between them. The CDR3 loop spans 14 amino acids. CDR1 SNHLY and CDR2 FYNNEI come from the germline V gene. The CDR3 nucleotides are TGTGCCAGCAGTGGGCAGGGGACTAACTATGGCTACACCTTC. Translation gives CASSGQGTNYGYTF.

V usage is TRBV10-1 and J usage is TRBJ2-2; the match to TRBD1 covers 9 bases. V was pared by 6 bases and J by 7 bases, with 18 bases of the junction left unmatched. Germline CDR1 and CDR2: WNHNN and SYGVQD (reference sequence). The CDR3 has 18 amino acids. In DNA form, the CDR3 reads TGCGCCAGCAGCCCTCGTCCCCCGGGACAGGGTGCAGGCGGGGAGCTGTTTTTT. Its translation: CASSPRPPGQGAGGELFF.

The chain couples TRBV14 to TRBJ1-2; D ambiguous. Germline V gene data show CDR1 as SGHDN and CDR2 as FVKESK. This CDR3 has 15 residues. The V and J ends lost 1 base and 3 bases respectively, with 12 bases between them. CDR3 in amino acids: CASSQGSRRDYGYTF. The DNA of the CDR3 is TGTGCCAGCAGCCAAGGCTCGCGGAGAGACTATGGCTACACCTTC. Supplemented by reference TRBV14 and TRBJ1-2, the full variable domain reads EAGVTQFPSHSVIEKGQTVTLRCDPISGHDNLYWYRRVMGKEIKFLLHFVKESKQDESGMPNNRFLAERTGGTYSTLKVQPAELEDSGVYFCASSQGSRRDYGYTFGSGTRLTVV.

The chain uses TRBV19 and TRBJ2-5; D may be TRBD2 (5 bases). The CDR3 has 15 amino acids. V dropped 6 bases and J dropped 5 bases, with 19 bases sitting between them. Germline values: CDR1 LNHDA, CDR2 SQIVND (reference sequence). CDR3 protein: CASSRGSAIAETQYF. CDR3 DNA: TGTGCCAGTAGCAGAGGATCTGCAATAGCGGAGACCCAGTACTTC.

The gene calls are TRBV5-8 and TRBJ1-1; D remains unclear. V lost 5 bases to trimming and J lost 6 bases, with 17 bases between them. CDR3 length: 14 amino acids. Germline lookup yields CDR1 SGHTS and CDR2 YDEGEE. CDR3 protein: CASRDGRRSAEAFF. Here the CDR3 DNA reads TGTGCCAGCAGGGATGGGAGGCGTAGCGCTGAAGCTTTCTTT.

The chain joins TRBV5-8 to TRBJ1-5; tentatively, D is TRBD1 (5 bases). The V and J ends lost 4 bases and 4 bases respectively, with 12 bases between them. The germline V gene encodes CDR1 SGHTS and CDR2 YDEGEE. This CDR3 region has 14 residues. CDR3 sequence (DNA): TGTGCCAGCAGCCATAGGGCAGGGAATCAGCCCCAGCATTTT. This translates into CASSHRAGNQPQHF.

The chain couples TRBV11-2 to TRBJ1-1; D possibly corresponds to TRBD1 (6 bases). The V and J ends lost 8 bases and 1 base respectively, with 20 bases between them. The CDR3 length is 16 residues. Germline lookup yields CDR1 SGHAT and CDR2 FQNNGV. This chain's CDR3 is CASVPRGTQGNTEAFF. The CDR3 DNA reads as TGTGCCAGCGTCCCTAGAGGGACACAGGGGAACACTGAAGCTTTCTTT.

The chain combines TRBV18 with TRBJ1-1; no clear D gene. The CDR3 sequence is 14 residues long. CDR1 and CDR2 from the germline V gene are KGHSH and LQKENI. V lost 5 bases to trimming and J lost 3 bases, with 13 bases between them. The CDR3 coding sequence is TGTGCCAGCTCAACACAGCCTATCGACACTGAAGCTTTCTTT. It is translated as CASSTQPIDTEAFF.